This entry is about one T cell receptor beta chain. Its antigen is undetermined. Per the germline V gene, CDR1 is SEHNR and CDR2 is FQNEAQ (reference sequence). V lost 4 bases, J lost 6 bases, and 9 bases lay in between. This CDR3 comprises 12 residues. Naive CD8 cells lacked CD45RO, underwent positive selection for CCR7 and left out terminally differentiated effector memory CD45RA+ cells. The protocol was immunoSEQ multiplex PCR, while the TCRdb copy is restricted to in-frame clones and leaves out a portion. The data show about 550,000 clones, just under 97% seen once. The data derive from a study of shared clonotypes between healthy human individuals. Study-level points and caveats: Tissue TCR repertoires likely differ from these blood-only repertoires. Shared across a few donors were about 4.6% of the naive CD4 clonotypes.

The chain recombines TRBV7-9 with TRBJ1-1, with a tentative D call TRBD1 (6 bases). The receptor was derived from a woman aged 30 to 39 in good health. Material for sequencing was naive CD8+ T cells sorted from blood. The CDR3 DNA reads as TGTGCCAGCAGCTCGGACAGCCCTGAAGCTTTCTTT. Translation gives CASSSDSPEAFF.